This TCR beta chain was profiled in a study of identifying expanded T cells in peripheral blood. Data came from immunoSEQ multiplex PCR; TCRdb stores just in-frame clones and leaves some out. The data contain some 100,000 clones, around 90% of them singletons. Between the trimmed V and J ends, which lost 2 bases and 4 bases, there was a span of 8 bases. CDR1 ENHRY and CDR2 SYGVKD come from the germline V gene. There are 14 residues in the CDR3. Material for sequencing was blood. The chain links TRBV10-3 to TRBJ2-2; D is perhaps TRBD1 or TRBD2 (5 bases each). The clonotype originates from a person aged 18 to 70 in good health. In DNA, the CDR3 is TGTGCCATCAGTGAGGGGGACCTCACCGGGGAGCTGTTTTTT. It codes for CAISEGDLTGELFF.